A single sample is the source of the 18 T cell receptor beta chains below, sequenced in a study of blood T cell repertoires in COVID-19. Libraries were prepared by immunoSEQ multiplex PCR; TCRdb keeps only in-frame clonotypes and omits some of them. Counted here are 300,000 to 400,000 clones, about nine tenths occurring once; the ten biggest clones make up about 6%. The specimen sequenced was peripheral blood. These receptors all come from a woman aged 45-60 years with COVID-19, enrolled during active disease.

The chain recombines TRBV4-1 with TRBJ2-7, with D tentatively TRBD1 (5 bases). V dropped 2 bases and J dropped 2 bases, with 13 bases sitting between them. The CDR3 is 15 residues long. Germline V gene sequence: CDR1 MGHRA, CDR2 YSYEKL. Written as DNA, the CDR3 is TGCGCCAGCAGCCAAACCCCCCAGGGAACCTACGAGCAGTACTTC. Translating gives CASSQTPQGTYEQYF.

The V gene is TRBV5-1, the J gene TRBJ2-7; D unclear. The length of the CDR3 is 12 residues. Germline CDR1 and CDR2: SGHRS and YFSETQ. Trimming removed 5 bases from V and 3 bases from J, with 9 bases in between. The CDR3 nucleotides read TGCGCCAGCAGTCCGAACAGCTACGAGCAGTACTTC. This codes for CASSPNSYEQYF.

This clone appeared a single time. This chain joins TRBV20-1 and TRBJ1-5; D not resolved. The germline V gene has CDR1 DFQATT and CDR2 SNEGSKA (reference sequence). V lost 3 bases and J lost 1, with 7 bases in between. The CDR3 has 13 amino acids. CDR3 sequence (DNA): TGCAGTGCTAGTCCGGGAAGCAATCAGCCCCAGCATTTT. Protein product: CSASPGSNQPQHF.

The J gene is TRBJ2-2, the V gene TRBV3-1 (or the pseudogene TRBV3-2); D not certain. Per the germline V gene, CDR1 is LGHDT and CDR2 is YNNKEL (reference sequence). V dropped 8 bases and J dropped 6 bases, with 10 bases sitting between them. The CDR3 runs 12 residues. The CDR3 nucleotides are TGTGCCAGCCTTGGTGCGGCCGGGGAGCTGTTTTTT. Translated, it gives CASLGAAGELFF.

The CDR3 sequence: CASSQDGTSGSADTQYF. CDR3 DNA: TGTGCCAGCAGCCAAGACGGGACTAGCGGGAGCGCAGATACGCAGTATTTT. This rearrangement joins TRBV4-2 to TRBJ2-3, with 14 bases aligning to TRBD2. The V segment lost 0 bases and the J segment 4 bases; nucleotides outside the gene matches: 3. CDR3 size: 17 residues. Germline assignment: CDR1 LGHNA and CDR2 YNFKEQ.

The chain couples TRBV7-9 to TRBJ2-7; TRBD2 might be the D (5 bases). This CDR3 contains 15 residues. Germline-derived CDR1 and CDR2 are SEHNR and FQNEAQ (reference sequence). Trimming left V 1 base short and J 0 bases short, with 10 bases between. This chain's CDR3 is CASSLERRSSYEQYF. DNA of the CDR3: TGTGCCAGCAGCTTAGAGAGGAGGAGCTCCTACGAGCAGTACTTC.

CDR3 residues: CASRTRNQPQHF. The CDR3, as DNA: TGTGCCAGTAGGACGAGGAATCAGCCCCAGCATTTT. The V gene is TRBV19, the J gene TRBJ1-5; D is unresolved. The CDR3 loop spans 12 amino acids. Deletions cut 6 bases from V and 4 bases from J, with 7 bases between. The V gene's germline CDR1 is LNHDA and CDR2 SQIVND (reference sequence).

CDR3 region: CASSPDHPLANYGYTF. In DNA, the CDR3 is TGTGCCAGCAGCCCGGACCACCCACTAGCTAACTATGGCTACACCTTC. The rearrangement uses TRBV5-4 and TRBJ1-2; D is unclear. The germline V gene has CDR1 SGHNT and CDR2 YYREEE (reference sequence). Between the trimmed V and J ends, which lost 4 bases and 0 bases, there was a span of 16 bases. The CDR3 length is 16 residues.

The chain employs TRBV15 and TRBJ2-5; 8 nucleotides align to TRBD2. The CDR3 spans 15 residues. Germline loops: CDR1 LNHNV, CDR2 YYDKDF (reference sequence). The trim removed 0 bases at V and 3 bases at J, leaving 3 bases unmatched. CDR3: CATSRDLLAEETQYF. The CDR3 nucleotides read TGTGCCACCAGCAGAGATCTACTAGCGGAAGAGACCCAGTACTTC.

The V gene is TRBV12-5, the J gene TRBJ2-7; D gene ambiguous. This CDR3 has 15 amino acids. V gave up 1 base and J gave up 8 bases, with 18 bases separating them. The germline CDR1 and CDR2 sequences are LGHNT and FRNRAP. The CDR3 DNA reads TGTGCTAGTGGTTTGGGTACTAAGACTCTAACAAAGCAGTACTTC. This translates into CASGLGTKTLTKQYF.

The gene calls are TRBV11-3 and TRBJ2-1; possibly TRBD2 for D (6 bases). Trimming left V 5 bases short and J 15 bases short, with 20 bases between. Looked up from germline, CDR1 is SGHNT and CDR2 is YENEEA. This CDR3 comprises 13 residues. The CDR3 nucleotides read TGTGCCAGCAGCCCTAGCGAGGACCGGGGGACGTTCTTC. The encoded protein is CASSPSEDRGTFF.

This rearrangement joins TRBV3-1 (or the pseudogene TRBV3-2) to TRBJ1-2, with 7 bases fitting TRBD1. Germline V gives CDR1 LGHDT, CDR2 YNNKEL (reference sequence). V gave up 0 bases and J gave up 4 bases; unmatched junction bases: 5. This CDR3 has 15 residues. Here the CDR3 reads CASSQDFPGGYGYTF. CDR3 nucleotide sequence: TGTGCCAGCAGCCAAGATTTTCCAGGGGGCTATGGCTACACCTTC.

V gene TRBV3-1 (or the pseudogene TRBV3-2) combines with J gene TRBJ1-1; weak D call: TRBD1 (5 bases). This CDR3 has 14 amino acids. Looked up from germline, CDR1 is LGHDT and CDR2 is YNNKEL (reference sequence). V was pared by 4 bases and J by 0 bases, with 9 bases between. Written as DNA, the CDR3 is TGTGCCAGCAGCCTCAGGGCCGTGAACACTGAAGCTTTCTTT. Its protein product is CASSLRAVNTEAFF.

This CDR3 is CASSLRDRGLSGTQETQYF. In DNA form, the CDR3 reads TGTGCCAGCAGTTTGAGGGACAGGGGGCTTAGCGGGACCCAAGAGACCCAGTACTTC. The genes are TRBV27 and TRBJ2-5, with 12 nucleotides matching TRBD1. Trimming removed 3 bases from V and 1 base from J; junction bases left unmatched: 12. The CDR3 has 19 amino acids. Germline lookup yields CDR1 MNHEY and CDR2 SMNVEV (reference sequence).

This clone showed up just once. The chain employs TRBV9 and TRBJ2-7, with D perhaps matching TRBD2 (6 bases). Germline-derived CDR1 and CDR2 are SGDLS and YYNGEE. The CDR3 length is 13 residues. V was clipped by 3 bases and J by 3 bases, with 10 bases between them. The CDR3 bases are TGTGCCAGCAGCGCGGGACTGTACTACGAGCAGTACTTC. Protein: CASSAGLYYEQYF.

This chain connects TRBV5-4 to TRBJ2-1; 10 positions agree with TRBD2. V lost 0 bases to trimming and J lost 7 bases; unmatched junction nucleotides: 4. This CDR3 has 15 residues. In germline, CDR1 is SGHNT, CDR2 YYREEE (reference sequence). The CDR3 sequence is CASSLEASGRNEQFF. The CDR3 coding sequence is TGTGCCAGCAGCTTGGAAGCTAGCGGGAGAAATGAGCAGTTCTTC.

The rearrangement joins TRBV27 to TRBJ1-1; 9 bases map to TRBD1. V dropped 6 bases and J dropped 2; count of bases not matched to a gene: 10. Germline V gene sequence: CDR1 MNHEY, CDR2 SMNVEV (reference sequence). The CDR3 runs to 16 residues. CDR3 residues: CASSRRPGQGNTEAFF. The DNA of the CDR3 is TGTGCCAGCAGCCGGAGGCCGGGACAGGGAAACACTGAAGCTTTCTTT.

The rearrangement joins TRBV2 to TRBJ1-1; tentative D call: TRBD1 (6 bases). Germline CDR1 SNHLY, CDR2 FYNNEI. The CDR3 sequence is 13 residues long. V gave up 5 bases and J gave up 1 base, with 8 bases separating them. The CDR3 loop reads CASSTQGNTEAFF. CDR3 bases: TGTGCCAGCAGTACACAGGGGAACACTGAAGCTTTCTTT.